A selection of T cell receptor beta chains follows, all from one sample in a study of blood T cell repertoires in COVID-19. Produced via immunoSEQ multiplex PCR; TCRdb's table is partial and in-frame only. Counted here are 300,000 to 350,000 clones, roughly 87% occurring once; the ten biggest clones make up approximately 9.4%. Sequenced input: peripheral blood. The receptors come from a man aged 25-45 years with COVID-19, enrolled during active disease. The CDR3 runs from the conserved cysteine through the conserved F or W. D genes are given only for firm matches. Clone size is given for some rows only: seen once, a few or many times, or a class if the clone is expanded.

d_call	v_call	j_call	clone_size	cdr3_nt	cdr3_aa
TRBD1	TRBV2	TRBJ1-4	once	TGTGCCAGCACTTCCGGGACAGGGTATTTGACTAATGAAAAACTGTTTTTT	CASTSGTGYLTNEKLFF
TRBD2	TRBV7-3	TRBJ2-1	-	TGTGCCAGCAGCTTATCGGGGGGGCACAATGAGCAGTTCTTC	CASSLSGGHNEQFF
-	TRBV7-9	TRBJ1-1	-	TGTGCCAGCAGCTTAGTCAGTCCGAACACTGAAGCTTTCTTT	CASSLVSPNTEAFF
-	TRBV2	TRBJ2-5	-	TGTGCCAGCAGTAAACAGGGATGGGAGACCCAGTACTTC	CASSKQGWETQYF
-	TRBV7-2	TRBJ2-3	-	TGTGCCAGCAGCTTGAGAAACCCGGCAGATACGCAGTATTTT	CASSLRNPADTQYF
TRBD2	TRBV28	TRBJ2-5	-	TGTGCCAGCAGTTTGCCTCTGCGGGAGTTCCGGGAGACCCAGTACTTC	CASSLPLREFRETQYF
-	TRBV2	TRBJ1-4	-	TGTGCCAGCAGTGAATGGGGCAGGGTGTTTGAAAAACTGTTTTTT	CASSEWGRVFEKLFF
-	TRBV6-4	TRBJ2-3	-	TGTGCCAGCAGTGATCAGGGGACGGGCACAGATACGCAGTATTTT	CASSDQGTGTDTQYF
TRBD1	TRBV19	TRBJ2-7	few	TGTGCCAGTAGAAGGACAGGGGGGCTCTACGAGCAGTACTTC	CASRRTGGLYEQYF
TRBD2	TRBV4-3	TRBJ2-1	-	TGCGCCAGCAGCCAAGGGCTAGCGGATCACGACAATGAGCAGTTCTTC	CASSQGLADHDNEQFF
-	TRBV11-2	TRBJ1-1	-	TGTGCCAGCAGCTTAGAGAGGGACACTGAAGCTTTCTTT	CASSLERDTEAFF
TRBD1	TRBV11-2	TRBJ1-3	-	TGTGCCAGCAGCCAGGGACAGGGGAGTTTCAGAAACACCATATATTTT	CASSQGQGSFRNTIYF
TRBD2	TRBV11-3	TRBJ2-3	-	TGTGCCAGCAGCTTAGGAGTCGCTAGCGGGAGCGGCGCAGATACGCAGTATTTT	CASSLGVASGSGADTQYF
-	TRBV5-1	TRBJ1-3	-	TGCGCCAGCAGCTTGGCGGTCACAGGAGTTGGAAACACCATATATTTT	CASSLAVTGVGNTIYF
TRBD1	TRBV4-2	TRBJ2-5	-	TGTGCCAGCAGCCAAGCGGGACAGGGGGAAGAGACCCAGTACTTC	CASSQAGQGEETQYF
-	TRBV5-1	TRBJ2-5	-	TGCGCCAGCAGCTGGGAGGACCCATTCAAAGAGACCCAGTACTTC	CASSWEDPFKETQYF
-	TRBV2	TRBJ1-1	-	TGTGCCAGCAGTGACCCGGTCTCCACTGAAGCTTTCTTT	CASSDPVSTEAFF
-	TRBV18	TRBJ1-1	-	TGTGCCAGCTCACCAATGACAGCGAACACTGAAGCTTTCTTT	CASSPMTANTEAFF
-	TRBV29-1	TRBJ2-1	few	TGCAGCGTTGTACAGTACTCCTACAATGAGCAGTTCTTC	CSVVQYSYNEQFF
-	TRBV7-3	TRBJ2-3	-	TGTGCCAGCAGCTTAACGGTCGCCAGGGGCTTGGATACGCAGTATTTT	CASSLTVARGLDTQYF
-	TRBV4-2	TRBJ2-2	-	TGTGCCAGCAGCCAAGGACGAGGGAACGGGGAGCTGTTTTTT	CASSQGRGNGELFF
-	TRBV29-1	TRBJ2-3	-	TGCAGCGCTGACGCAGGGAGCACAGATACGCAGTATTTT	CSADAGSTDTQYF
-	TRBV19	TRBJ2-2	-	TGTGCCAGTACCCCTAGAGAGGGACTTATCACCGGGGAGCTGTTTTTT	CASTPREGLITGELFF
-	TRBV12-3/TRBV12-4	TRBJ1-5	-	TGTGCCAGCAGTTGGGGGGTCCAGCCCCAGCATTTT	CASSWGVQPQHF
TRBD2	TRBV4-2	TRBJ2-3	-	TGTGCCAGCAGCCAAACGGGAGGGTTCAGCACAGATACGCAGTATTTT	CASSQTGGFSTDTQYF
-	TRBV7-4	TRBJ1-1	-	TGTGCCAGCAGCTTAGTCAGGTTGAACACTGAAGCTTTCTTT	CASSLVRLNTEAFF
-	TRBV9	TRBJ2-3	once	TGTGCCAGCTCTTCCGGTGGCGGAGGCACAGATACGCAGTATTTT	CASSSGGGGTDTQYF
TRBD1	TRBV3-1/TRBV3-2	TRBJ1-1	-	TGTGCCAGCAGCTGGGACAGCTGCACTGAAGCTTTCTTT	CASSWDSCTEAFF
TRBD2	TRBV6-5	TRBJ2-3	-	TGTGCCAGCAGTTTTAGCGGGAGTGGGTCAGATACGCAGTATTTT	CASSFSGSGSDTQYF
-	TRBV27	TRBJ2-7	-	TGTGCCAGCAGTTTATCCCTTGGTACAGTTTCCTACGAGCAGTACTTC	CASSLSLGTVSYEQYF
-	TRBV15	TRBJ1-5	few	TGTGCCACCAGCAGAGATCAGGTTAGGGGATACAATCAGCCCCAGCATTTT	CATSRDQVRGYNQPQHF
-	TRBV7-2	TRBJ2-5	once	TGTGCCAGCAGCTTACATGAGACCCAGTACTTC	CASSLHETQYF
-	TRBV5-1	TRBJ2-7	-	TGCGCCAGCAGCTTGGGTGAGAACAGTCGCTACGAGCAGTACTTC	CASSLGENSRYEQYF
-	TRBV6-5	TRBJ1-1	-	TGTGCCAGCAGTTACTCCAGGGTCGGGAACACTGAAGCTTTCTTT	CASSYSRVGNTEAFF
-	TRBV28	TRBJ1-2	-	TGTGCCAGCAGTCCGCCGGAGGGTCACTATGGCTACACCTTC	CASSPPEGHYGYTF
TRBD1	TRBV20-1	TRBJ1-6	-	TGCAGTGCTAGTGACCCCGGGACAGTCTATAATTCACCCCTCCACTTT	CSASDPGTVYNSPLHF
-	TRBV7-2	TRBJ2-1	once	TGTGCCAGCAGCTTACTCCCTAACAATGAGCAGTTCTTC	CASSLLPNNEQFF
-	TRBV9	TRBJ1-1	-	TGTGCCAGCAGCCCCCCTTATGGGCGCACTGAAGCTTTCTTT	CASSPPYGRTEAFF
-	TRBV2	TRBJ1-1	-	TGTGCCAGCAGTGAAAGAATACAGGGCACTGAAGCTTTCTTT	CASSERIQGTEAFF
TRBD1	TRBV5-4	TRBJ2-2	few	TGTGCCAGCAGCAGACAGGGGGGAGGCTCCGGGGAGCTGTTTTTT	CASSRQGGGSGELFF
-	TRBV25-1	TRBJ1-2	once	TGTGCCAGCAGGGGACTTTATCCCATGTATGGCTACACCTTC	CASRGLYPMYGYTF
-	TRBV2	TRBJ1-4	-	TGTGCCAGCAGCGATCCCTTTGAGCGATCTAATGAAAAACTGTTTTTT	CASSDPFERSNEKLFF